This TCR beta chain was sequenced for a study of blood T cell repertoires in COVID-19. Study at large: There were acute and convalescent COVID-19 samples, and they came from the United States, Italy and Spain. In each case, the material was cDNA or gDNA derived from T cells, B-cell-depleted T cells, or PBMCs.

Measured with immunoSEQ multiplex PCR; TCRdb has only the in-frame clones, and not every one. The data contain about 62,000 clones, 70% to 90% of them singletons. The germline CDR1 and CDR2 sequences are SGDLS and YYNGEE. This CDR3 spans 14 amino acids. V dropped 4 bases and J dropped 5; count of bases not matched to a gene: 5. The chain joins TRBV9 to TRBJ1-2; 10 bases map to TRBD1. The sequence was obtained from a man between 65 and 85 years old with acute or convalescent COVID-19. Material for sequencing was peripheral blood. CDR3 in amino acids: CASSPQGQGYGYTF. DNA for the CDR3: TGTGCCAGCAGCCCCCAGGGACAGGGGTATGGCTACACCTTC.